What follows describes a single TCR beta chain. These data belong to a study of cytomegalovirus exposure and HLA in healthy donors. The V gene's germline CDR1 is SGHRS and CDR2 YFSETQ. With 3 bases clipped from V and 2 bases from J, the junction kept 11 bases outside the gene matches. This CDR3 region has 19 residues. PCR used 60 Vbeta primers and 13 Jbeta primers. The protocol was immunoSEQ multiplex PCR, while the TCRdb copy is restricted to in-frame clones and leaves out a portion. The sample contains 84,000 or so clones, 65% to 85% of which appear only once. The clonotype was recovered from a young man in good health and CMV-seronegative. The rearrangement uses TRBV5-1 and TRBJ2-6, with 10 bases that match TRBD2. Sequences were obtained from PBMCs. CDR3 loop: CASSSLAGGRTPGANVLTF. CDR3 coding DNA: TGCGCCAGCAGCTCCTTAGCGGGGGGCCGTACTCCTGGGGCCAACGTCCTGACTTTC.